The 19 T cell receptor beta chains in this list originate from one sample, sequenced in a study of shared clonotypes between healthy human individuals. Sequencing used immunoSEQ multiplex PCR; TCRdb keeps in-frame clones, though not all of them. Here the sample spans fewer than 2.5 million clones, over 85% being singletons. Input material: naive CD4+ T cells from PBMCs. Subset in this sample: CD45RA+ positively selected. The source is a man younger than 35 in good health. Some clones in this sample may be carry-over from other donors' samples.

The chain joins TRBV4-2 to TRBJ2-5; 9 nucleotides align to TRBD1. Germline V CDR1 and CDR2: LGHNA, YNFKEQ. V lost 4 bases to trimming and J lost 3 bases; unmatched junction nucleotides: 6. This CDR3 has 15 amino acids. The CDR3 sequence is CASSPGGQGKETQYF. CDR3 coding DNA: TGTGCCAGCAGCCCAGGAGGACAGGGGAAAGAGACCCAGTACTTC.

Comment on this clone: This sample includes further DNA sequences coding for the same CDR3. The CDR3 DNA reads as TGTGCCAGCAGCTTAGGGACGGGTAGCTACGAGCAGTACTTC. As protein: CASSLGTGSYEQYF. The V and J genes are TRBV7-9 and TRBJ2-7; D gene unclear. The CDR3 length is 14 residues. Trimming left V 1 base short and J 3 bases short, with 10 bases between. Germline CDR1 SEHNR, CDR2 FQNEAQ (reference sequence).

The CDR3 is CASSPPGQQGYGYTF. The CDR3 DNA is TGTGCCAGCTCGCCTCCGGGACAGCAGGGCTATGGCTACACCTTC. The chain combines TRBV18 with TRBJ1-2, with 7 bases lining up with TRBD1. This CDR3 region has 15 residues. V was clipped by 6 bases and J by 4 bases; unmatched bases: 11. The germline CDR1 and CDR2 sequences are KGHSH and LQKENI.

In DNA form, the CDR3 reads TGTGCCAGCAGAAGGCAGACAGGGGGCAACACTGAAGCTTTCTTT. Amino acids: CASRRQTGGNTEAFF. The V call is TRBV11-2, the J call TRBJ1-1; TRBD1 agrees at 10 bases. With V trimmed by 6 bases and J by 2 bases, 6 bases remained unmatched. The germline V gene encodes CDR1 SGHAT and CDR2 FQNNGV. The CDR3 runs to 15 residues.

The CDR3 protein is CASSSQRSGGQETQYF. Written as DNA, the CDR3 is TGTGCCAGCAGCTCACAAAGATCAGGGGGCCAAGAGACCCAGTACTTC. This chain links TRBV5-4 with TRBJ2-5, with 7 bases lining up with TRBD1. This CDR3 is 16 amino acids long. V was clipped by 3 bases and J by 1 base; unmatched bases: 9. From germline, CDR1 is SGHNT and CDR2 YYREEE (reference sequence).

This chain uses TRBV7-9 with TRBJ2-7; TRBD1 aligns across 7 bases. The V segment lost 2 bases and the J segment 2 bases; nucleotides outside the gene matches: 12. CDR3 size: 17 residues. CDR1 is SEHNR and CDR2 is FQNEAQ in the germline V gene (reference sequence). CDR3 region: CASSLTPRGKAAYEQYF. The CDR3 DNA reads as TGTGCCAGCAGCTTAACCCCCAGGGGGAAGGCAGCCTACGAGCAGTACTTC.

The genes are TRBV18 and TRBJ2-7, with D perhaps matching TRBD1 or TRBD2 (5 bases each). The V end was cut by 2 bases, the J end by 3 bases, with 11 bases between. The V gene's germline CDR1 is KGHSH and CDR2 LQKENI. The CDR3 totals 14 residues. Here the CDR3 reads CASSPGIGGYEQYF. CDR3 DNA: TGTGCCAGCTCACCAGGCATTGGGGGCTACGAGCAGTACTTC.

The chain has TRBV30 and TRBJ1-1, with a tentative D call TRBD1 (5 bases). V was trimmed by 2 bases and J by 7 bases, leaving 11 bases between them. There are 12 residues in the CDR3. CDR1 and CDR2 (germline): GTSNPN, SVGIG (reference sequence). The CDR3 reads CAWSLGDGEAFF. CDR3 coding DNA: TGTGCCTGGAGTCTGGGGGATGGTGAAGCTTTCTTT.

This sequence joins TRBV15 and TRBJ1-1; D remains unclear. V gave up 4 bases and J gave up 6 bases, with 18 bases separating them. There are 15 residues in the CDR3. Germline-derived CDR1 and CDR2 are LNHNV and YYDKDF (reference sequence). The CDR3 bases are TGTGCCACCAGCACTCGGAACCCCCGGCTCTCTGAAGCTTTCTTT. Translating it yields CATSTRNPRLSEAFF.

V and J are TRBV7-9 and TRBJ1-1; 12 bases map to TRBD1. Unmatched junction bases numbered 11, after V lost 5 bases and J lost 1 base. CDR1 is SEHNR, CDR2 FQNEAQ, per germline (reference sequence). The CDR3 contains 18 residues. The CDR3 DNA reads TGTGCCAGCAGCCTGACCCCGGGACAGGGGGCTAAGAACACTGAAGCTTTCTTT. Translating gives CASSLTPGQGAKNTEAFF.

The rearrangement uses TRBV28 and TRBJ1-4; D call uncertain. Trimming left V 6 bases short and J 4 bases short, with 18 bases between. This CDR3 is built from 16 residues. From germline, CDR1 is MDHEN and CDR2 SYDVKM. CDR3 sequence: CASSPTEFRFNEKLFF. In DNA form, the CDR3 reads TGTGCCAGCAGCCCGACGGAGTTCCGTTTTAATGAAAAACTGTTTTTT.

This rearrangement joins TRBV4-1 to TRBJ2-7, with 10 nucleotides matching TRBD1. This CDR3 comprises 15 residues. Germline CDR1 reads MGHRA; CDR2 reads YSYEKL. The junction had 8 bases not matched to a gene; V was cut back by 4 bases and J by 5 bases. The CDR3 region has the DNA TGCGCCAGCAGCCTGCGACAGGGGGCTAACAACGAGCAGTACTTC. Amino acid sequence: CASSLRQGANNEQYF.

The chain has TRBV11-1 and TRBJ2-6; D possibly corresponds to TRBD1 (5 bases). V lost 2 bases, J lost 0 bases, and 14 bases lay in between. Germline V lookup: CDR1 SGHAT, CDR2 FQDESV (reference sequence). The CDR3 loop spans 18 amino acids. This CDR3 reads CASSLLSGSSSGANVLTF. As DNA, the CDR3 is TGTGCCAGCAGCTTACTCTCAGGGTCCTCCTCTGGGGCCAACGTCCTGACTTTC.

The V and J genes are TRBV9 and TRBJ2-7; no clear D. From germline, CDR1 is SGDLS and CDR2 YYNGEE. The CDR3 is 12 residues long. V shed 4 bases and J shed 6 bases, with 11 bases lying between them. Here the CDR3 DNA reads TGTGCCAGCAGCCCCCTCCTCGGCGAGCAGTACTTC. This encodes CASSPLLGEQYF.

This clone appeared once. The rearrangement uses TRBV28 and TRBJ2-1; 13 bases are shared with TRBD2. Trimming took 8 bases from V and 4 from J; bases not matched to a gene: 8. The CDR3 is made up of 16 amino acids. CDR1 is MDHEN, CDR2 SYDVKM, per germline. The CDR3: CASDRTSGSLYNEQFF. CDR3 coding DNA: TGTGCCAGCGACAGGACTAGCGGGAGCCTATACAATGAGCAGTTCTTC.

With regard to this clone: In the same sample, other DNA sequences code for this CDR3. V usage is TRBV20-1 and J usage is TRBJ1-2; D not resolved. The CDR3 runs 11 residues. V lost 3 bases and J lost 6, with 8 bases in between. Germline CDR1 reads DFQATT; CDR2 reads SNEGSKA (reference sequence). CDR3: CSASPGDGYTF. DNA for the CDR3: TGCAGTGCTAGTCCCGGGGATGGCTACACCTTC.

The chain is built from TRBV29-1 and TRBJ2-1, with 7 bases lining up with TRBD2. The CDR3 runs 11 residues. The V gene's germline CDR1 is SQVTM and CDR2 ANQGSEA. The J segment lost 9 bases and the V segment lost 6 bases, leaving 5 bases of the junction unmatched. In nucleotides, the CDR3 is TGCAGCGTGGTGACTAGCACTGAGCAGTTCTTC. It specifies CSVVTSTEQFF.

This clone was counted a single time. The chain combines TRBV6-5 with TRBJ2-1; D might be TRBD2 (6 bases). V was clipped by 8 bases and J by 3 bases, with 17 bases between them. CDR1 is MNHEY and CDR2 is SVGAGI in the germline V gene. The CDR3 is made up of 15 amino acids. The CDR3 region has the DNA TGTGCCAGCGGGCGCGGGGCATTCTACTACAATGAGCAGTTCTTC. Protein: CASGRGAFYYNEQFF.

Written as DNA, the CDR3 is TGCGCCAGCAGCCAGAGGATCCTGAGCTCCTACGAGCAGTACTTC. Its translation is CASSQRILSSYEQYF. V is TRBV4-1 and J is TRBJ2-5; no reliable D call. The DNA matches TRBJ2-7 better at its end, which makes the J call doubtful. The V gene's germline CDR1 is MGHRA and CDR2 YSYEKL. This CDR3 is built from 15 residues.